These T cell receptor beta chains were read from a single sample in a study of OX40 agonist ivuxolimab in advanced cancers. Profiling relied on immunoSEQ multiplex PCR, and the TCRdb table lists in-frame clones only, not all of them. Here the sample spans about 91,000 clones, about 89% being singletons. This specimen consisted of CD4+ or CD8+ T cells sorted from blood, obtained in a trial of the OX40 agonist ivuxolimab. These TCRs come from an adult with an advanced solid tumor such as melanoma, head and neck, liver or kidney cancer. Each CDR3 is given with its conserved first and last residue. The order of the fields is D gene, V gene, clone size, J gene, CDR3 protein, CDR3 DNA. The D gene is left open where the match is weak. Size is stated for part of the rows, as once, few or many counts, or as a class when the clone is expanded.

TRBD2	TRBV5-6	NA	TRBJ2-2	CASSLYRLAETGELFF	TGTGCCAGCAGCTTGTATAGGCTAGCGGAAACCGGGGAGCTGTTTTTT
NA	TRBV28	NA	TRBJ1-6	CASSLVTSSYNSPLHF	TGTGCCAGCAGTTTAGTGACGAGCTCCTATAATTCACCCCTCCACTTT
NA	TRBV5-1	NA	TRBJ2-2	CASSLFTNTGELFF	TGCGCCAGCAGCTTGTTCACGAACACCGGGGAGCTGTTTTTT
NA	TRBV27	NA	TRBJ2-3	CASSFGRDGPGDTQYF	TGTGCCAGCAGTTTTGGGCGGGACGGGCCTGGGGATACGCAGTATTTT
NA	TRBV11-2	NA	TRBJ2-3	CASSRPGYDTQYF	TGTGCCAGCAGCCGACCGGGCTATGATACGCAGTATTTT
NA	TRBV9	NA	TRBJ1-1	CASSVDPQNTEAFF	TGTGCCAGCAGCGTAGACCCGCAAAACACTGAAGCTTTCTTT
NA	TRBV11-3	once	TRBJ2-7	CASSLGGTVNEQYF	TGTGCCAGCAGCTTAGGTGGGACGGTCAACGAGCAGTACTTC
NA	TRBV19	NA	TRBJ2-7	CASSIALTYEQYF	TGTGCCAGTAGTATAGCTTTAACCTACGAGCAGTACTTC
NA	TRBV5-1	NA	TRBJ2-3	CASSSSARSRTDTQYF	TGCGCCAGCAGCTCCTCGGCCCGCTCGAGGACAGATACGCAGTATTTT
TRBD1	TRBV19	NA	TRBJ1-2	CASSHRDRVGYTF	TGTGCCAGTAGTCACCGGGACAGAGTCGGCTACACCTTC
NA	TRBV27	once	TRBJ1-2	CASSVLQGRHGYTF	TGTGCCAGCAGTGTCCTCCAGGGGCGTCATGGCTACACCTTC
NA	TRBV18	NA	TRBJ1-2	CASHSEGDYGYTF	TGTGCCAGCCATTCGGAGGGGGACTATGGCTACACCTTC
NA	TRBV28	NA	TRBJ2-6	CASSLGADPWANVLTF	TGTGCCAGCAGTTTAGGGGCAGACCCCTGGGCCAACGTCCTGACTTTC
TRBD2	TRBV27	NA	TRBJ2-1	CASSVLAGVSNEQFF	TGTGCCAGCAGTGTTCTAGCGGGAGTTTCCAATGAGCAGTTCTTC
TRBD1	TRBV15	NA	TRBJ2-2	CATSRDRGRDTGELFF	TGTGCCACCAGCAGAGACAGGGGGCGCGACACCGGGGAGCTGTTTTTT
NA	TRBV14	NA	TRBJ2-3	CASRAAGGTDTQYF	TGTGCCAGCAGGGCAGCAGGGGGCACAGATACGCAGTATTTT
NA	TRBV19	NA	TRBJ1-2	CASSIAGGNGYTF	TGTGCCAGTAGTATAGCTGGAGGGAACGGCTACACCTTC
TRBD2	TRBV9	NA	TRBJ2-1	CASSPLRAGGREQFF	TGTGCCAGCAGCCCCTTGAGGGCGGGAGGGCGCGAGCAGTTCTTC
NA	TRBV19	NA	TRBJ1-1	CASSIAGRNTEAFF	TGTGCCAGTAGTATTGCGGGACGGAACACTGAAGCTTTCTTT
TRBD1	TRBV28	once	TRBJ1-1	CASSSRRDRGQAFF	TGTGCCAGCAGTTCCCGCCGGGACAGGGGACAAGCTTTCTTT
TRBD2	TRBV15	once	TRBJ2-1	CATSRATSGRAGNEQFF	TGTGCCACCAGCAGAGCCACTAGCGGGAGGGCCGGGAATGAGCAGTTCTTC
TRBD1	TRBV5-1	NA	TRBJ2-2	CASSLTGTGWANTGELFF	TGCGCCAGCAGCTTAACCGGGACAGGGTGGGCGAACACCGGGGAGCTGTTTTTT
NA	TRBV10-3	NA	TRBJ2-5	CAISEGSGDGRTQYF	TGTGCCATCAGTGAGGGGTCAGGGGACGGCAGGACCCAGTACTTC
TRBD2	TRBV19	NA	TRBJ2-1	CASRGTSDYNEQFF	TGTGCCAGTAGGGGGACTAGCGACTACAATGAGCAGTTCTTC
TRBD2	TRBV5-4	NA	TRBJ2-1	CASSFGTSAVGEQFF	TGTGCCAGCAGCTTCGGTACTAGCGCTGTAGGTGAGCAGTTCTTC
NA	TRBV18	NA	TRBJ2-3	CASSPDLDTQYF	TGTGCCAGCTCACCAGACCTAGATACGCAGTATTTT
TRBD2	TRBV13	few	TRBJ2-7	CASSEPGLLYNEQYF	TGTGCCAGCAGCGAACCGGGACTATTATATAACGAGCAGTACTTC
TRBD2	TRBV28	NA	TRBJ2-1	CASRIPGLAGVNEQFF	TGTGCCAGCAGGATACCGGGACTAGCGGGTGTCAATGAGCAGTTCTTC
NA	TRBV5-1	NA	TRBJ2-4	CASSLDGAGNIQYF	TGCGCCAGCAGCTTGGATGGCGCAGGGAACATTCAGTACTTC
TRBD1	TRBV5-1	NA	TRBJ2-1	CASSLVGQDSYNEQFF	TGCGCCAGCAGCTTGGTAGGACAGGACTCCTACAATGAGCAGTTCTTC
TRBD1	TRBV7-9	NA	TRBJ1-4	CASSLGTGDEKLFF	TGTGCCAGCAGCTTAGGGACAGGGGACGAAAAACTGTTTTTT
TRBD1	TRBV30	NA	TRBJ1-6	CAWKQGGSPLHF	TGTGCCTGGAAGCAGGGGGGATCACCCCTCCACTTT
NA	TRBV7-7	NA	TRBJ2-1	CASSPPGLSYNEQFF	TGTGCTAGCAGCCCGCCAGGACTGTCCTACAATGAGCAGTTCTTC
NA	TRBV10-3	NA	TRBJ2-1	CAISEGWDEQFF	TGTGCCATCAGTGAGGGGTGGGATGAGCAGTTCTTC
TRBD2	TRBV5-1	NA	TRBJ2-5	CASSSGTSGKVTQYF	TGCGCCAGCAGCTCCGGGACTAGCGGGAAGGTGACCCAGTACTTC
NA	TRBV2	NA	TRBJ1-3	CASSTAGNTIYF	TGTGCCAGCTCAACAGCTGGAAACACCATATATTTT
NA	TRBV6-5	NA	TRBJ1-5	CASSEGRSNQPQHF	TGTGCCAGCAGTGAAGGACGGAGCAATCAGCCCCAGCATTTT
NA	TRBV28	NA	TRBJ2-1	CASSLSVGASYNEQFF	TGTGCCAGCAGTTTAAGTGTGGGAGCCTCCTACAATGAGCAGTTCTTC
NA	TRBV6-1	NA	TRBJ1-1	CASRKGRGVNTEAFF	TGTGCCAGCAGGAAGGGGCGAGGAGTGAACACTGAAGCTTTCTTT
NA	TRBV21-1	NA	TRBJ2-5	CASSKKKGRGAETQYF	TGTGCCAGCAGCAAGAAGAAAGGGAGGGGGGCAGAGACCCAGTACTTC
TRBD1	TRBV28	NA	TRBJ1-2	CASRPGTGNWYGYTF	TGTGCCAGCAGGCCGGGGACAGGGAACTGGTATGGCTACACCTTC
TRBD1	TRBV5-5	NA	TRBJ2-7	CASRRDRGYEQYF	TGTGCCAGCAGACGGGACAGGGGGTACGAGCAGTACTTC
TRBD1	TRBV2	NA	TRBJ2-5	CASSETGQGRETQYF	TGTGCCAGCAGTGAAACGGGACAGGGTAGGGAGACCCAGTACTTC
TRBD2	TRBV7-2	few	TRBJ2-2	CASRTLAEFTGELFF	TGTGCCAGCAGAACACTAGCGGAGTTCACCGGGGAGCTGTTTTTT
NA	TRBV28	NA	TRBJ2-6	CASLSQGSPGANVLTF	TGTGCCAGCTTATCTCAGGGATCTCCCGGGGCCAACGTCCTGACTTTC